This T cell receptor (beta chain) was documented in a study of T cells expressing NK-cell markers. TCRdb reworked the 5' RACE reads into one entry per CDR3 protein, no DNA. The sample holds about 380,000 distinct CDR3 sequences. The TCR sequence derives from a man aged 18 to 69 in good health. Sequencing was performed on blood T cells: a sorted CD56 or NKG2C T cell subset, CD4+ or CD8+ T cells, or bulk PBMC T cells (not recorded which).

The CDR3 protein is CASSQAGAGANVLTF. This chain connects TRBV3-1 to TRBJ2-6. Germline V gene lookup returns CDR1 LGHDT and CDR2 YNNKEL (reference sequence). The CDR3 has 15 amino acids.